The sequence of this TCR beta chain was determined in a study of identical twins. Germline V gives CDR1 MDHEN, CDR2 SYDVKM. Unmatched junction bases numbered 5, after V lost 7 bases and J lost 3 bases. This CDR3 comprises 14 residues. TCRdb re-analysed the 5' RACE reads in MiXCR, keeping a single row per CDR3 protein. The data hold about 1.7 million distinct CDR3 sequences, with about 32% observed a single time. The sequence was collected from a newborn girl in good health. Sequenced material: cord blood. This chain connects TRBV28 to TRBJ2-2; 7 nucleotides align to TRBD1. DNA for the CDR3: TGTGCCAGCAAGACAGGGTCGGACACCGGGGAGCTGTTTTTT. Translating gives CASKTGSDTGELFF.